The sequence of this T cell receptor beta chain was determined in a study of T cell changes during pregnancy in multiple sclerosis. Data came from immunoSEQ multiplex PCR; TCRdb stores just in-frame clones and leaves some out. The table lists just under 20,000 clones, about nine tenths of them singletons. This CDR3 spans 14 amino acids. Trimming took off 2 bases at V and 0 bases at J, with 6 bases between the two ends. In germline, CDR1 is SGDLS, CDR2 YYNGEE. Here the sequenced sample was CD8+ T cells from peripheral blood mononuclear cells, taken in the third trimester of pregnancy. The genes are TRBV9 and TRBJ1-5; weak D call: TRBD1 (5 bases). This receptor was identified in a female donor in good health, enrolled as a control in a pregnancy study. The CDR3 reads CASSVTDSNQPQHF. DNA of the CDR3: TGTGCCAGCAGCGTGACAGATAGCAATCAGCCCCAGCATTTT.